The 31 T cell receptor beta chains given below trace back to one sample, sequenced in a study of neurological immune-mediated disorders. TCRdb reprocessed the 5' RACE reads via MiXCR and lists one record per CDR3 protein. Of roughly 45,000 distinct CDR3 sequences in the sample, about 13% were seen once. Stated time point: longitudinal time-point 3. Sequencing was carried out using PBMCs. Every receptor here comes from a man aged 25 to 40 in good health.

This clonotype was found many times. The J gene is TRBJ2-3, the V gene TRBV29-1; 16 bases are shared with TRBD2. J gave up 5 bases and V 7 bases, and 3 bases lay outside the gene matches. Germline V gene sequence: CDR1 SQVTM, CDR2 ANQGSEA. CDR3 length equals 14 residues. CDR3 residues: CSAGTSGRVDTQYF. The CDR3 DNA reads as TGCAGCGCGGGGACTAGCGGGAGGGTAGATACGCAGTATTTT.

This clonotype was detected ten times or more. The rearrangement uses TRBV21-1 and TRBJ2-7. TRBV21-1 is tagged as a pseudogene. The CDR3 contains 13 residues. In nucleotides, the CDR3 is TGTGCCAGCAGCAAAGCAGGGGCTCTCGAGCAGTACTTC. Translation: CASSKAGALEQYF.

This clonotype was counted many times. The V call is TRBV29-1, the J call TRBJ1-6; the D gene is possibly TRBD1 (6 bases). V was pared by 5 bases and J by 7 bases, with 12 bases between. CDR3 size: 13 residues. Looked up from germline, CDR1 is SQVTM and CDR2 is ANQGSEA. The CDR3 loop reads CSVLAGVNSPLHF. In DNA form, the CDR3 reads TGCAGCGTTCTGGCAGGGGTAAATTCACCCCTCCACTTT.

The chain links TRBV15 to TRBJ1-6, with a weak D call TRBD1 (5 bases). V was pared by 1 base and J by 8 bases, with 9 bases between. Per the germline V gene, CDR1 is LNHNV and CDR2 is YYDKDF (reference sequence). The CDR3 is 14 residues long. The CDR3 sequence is CATSRGQSYSPLHF. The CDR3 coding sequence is TGTGCCACCAGCAGAGGACAGAGCTATTCACCCCTCCACTTT.

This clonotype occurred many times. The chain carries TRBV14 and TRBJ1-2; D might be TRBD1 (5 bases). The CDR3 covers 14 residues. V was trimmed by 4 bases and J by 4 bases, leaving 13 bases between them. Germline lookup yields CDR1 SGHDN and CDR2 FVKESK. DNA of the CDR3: TGTGCCAGCAGCCGGGAGGGACTGACCTATGGCTACACCTTC. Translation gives CASSREGLTYGYTF.

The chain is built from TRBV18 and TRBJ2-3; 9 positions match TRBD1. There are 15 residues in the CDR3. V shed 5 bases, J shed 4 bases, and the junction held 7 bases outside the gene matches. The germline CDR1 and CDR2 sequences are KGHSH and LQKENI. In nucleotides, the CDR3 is TGTGCCAGCTCATCCACAGGGGGCAGGGCAGATACGCAGTATTTT. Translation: CASSSTGGRADTQYF. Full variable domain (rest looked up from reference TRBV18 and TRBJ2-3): NAGVMQNPRHLVRRRGQEARLRCSPMKGHSHVYWYRQLPEEGLKFMVYLQKENIIDESGMPKERFSAEFPKEGPSILRIQQVVRGDSAAYFCASSSTGGRADTQYFGPGTRLTVL.

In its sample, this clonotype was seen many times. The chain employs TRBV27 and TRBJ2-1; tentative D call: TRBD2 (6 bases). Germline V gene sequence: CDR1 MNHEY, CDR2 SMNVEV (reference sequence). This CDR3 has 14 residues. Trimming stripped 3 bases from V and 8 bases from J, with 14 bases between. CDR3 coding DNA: TGTGCCAGCAGTTTCCGGGACTCCGACGATGAGCAGTTCTTC. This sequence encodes CASSFRDSDDEQFF.

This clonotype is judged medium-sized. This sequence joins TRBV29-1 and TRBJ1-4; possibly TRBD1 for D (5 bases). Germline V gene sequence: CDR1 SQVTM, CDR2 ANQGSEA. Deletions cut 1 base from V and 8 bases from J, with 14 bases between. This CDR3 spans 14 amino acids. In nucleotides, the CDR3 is TGCAGCGTTGAAGTAGGAGGGGAGGGCGAAAAACTGTTTTTT. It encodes CSVEVGGEGEKLFF.

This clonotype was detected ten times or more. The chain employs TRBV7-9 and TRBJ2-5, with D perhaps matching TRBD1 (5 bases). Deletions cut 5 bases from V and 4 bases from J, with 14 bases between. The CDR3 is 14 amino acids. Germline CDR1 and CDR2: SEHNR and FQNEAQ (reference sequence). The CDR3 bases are TGTGCCAGCAGCAAAAACCAGGGTGGAGAGACCCAGTACTTC. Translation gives CASSKNQGGETQYF.

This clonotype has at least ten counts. CDR3: CASSGGRALEQYF. The CDR3 DNA is TGCGCCAGCAGTGGAGGGAGGGCCCTCGAGCAGTACTTC. This chain uses TRBV5-1 with TRBJ2-7, with 7 bases matching TRBD2. In germline, CDR1 is SGHRS, CDR2 YFSETQ. The length of the CDR3 is 13 residues. V trimming: 5 bases; J trimming: 6 bases; junction bases outside the gene matches: 8.

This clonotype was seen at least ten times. CDR3 DNA: TGCAGTGCTGCGGGGCGCAATTCAGCCTTCTACGAGCAGTACTTC. It is translated as CSAAGRNSAFYEQYF. The rearrangement uses TRBV20-1 and TRBJ2-7; D may be TRBD2 (6 bases). The CDR3 extends over 15 amino acids. The V end lost 5 bases, the J end lost 3 bases, and 20 bases lay between the germline ends. CDR1 is DFQATT, CDR2 SNEGSKA, per germline (reference sequence).

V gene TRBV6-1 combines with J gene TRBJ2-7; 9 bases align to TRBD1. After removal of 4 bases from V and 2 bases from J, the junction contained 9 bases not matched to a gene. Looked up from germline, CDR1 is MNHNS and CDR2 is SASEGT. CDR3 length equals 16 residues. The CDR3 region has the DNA TGTGCCAGCAGTGCCGCTTGGGGACAGGGCGCCTACGAGCAGTACTTC. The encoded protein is CASSAAWGQGAYEQYF.

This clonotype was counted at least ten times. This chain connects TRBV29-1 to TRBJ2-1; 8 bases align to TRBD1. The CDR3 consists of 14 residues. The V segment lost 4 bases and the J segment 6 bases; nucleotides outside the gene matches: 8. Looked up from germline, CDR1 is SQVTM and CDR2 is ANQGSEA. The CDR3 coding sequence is TGCAGCGTTGGGTACGGGACAGGAGTCAATGAGCAGTTCTTC. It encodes CSVGYGTGVNEQFF.

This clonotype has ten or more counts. As DNA, the CDR3 is TGCAGTGCTAGAGATGAGGGACTAGCGGGAGAGCTTGAGCAGTTCTTC. It yields the protein CSARDEGLAGELEQFF. The rearrangement links TRBV20-1 to TRBJ2-1; 14 bases agree with TRBD2. CDR3 length: 16 residues. With V trimmed by 0 bases and J by 9 bases, 7 bases remained unmatched. Per the germline V gene, CDR1 is DFQATT and CDR2 is SNEGSKA (reference sequence).

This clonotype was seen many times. The CDR3, as DNA: TGTGCCAGCAGTTCTCCGGGGGACGGGACCTACGAGCAGTACTTC. Protein product: CASSSPGDGTYEQYF. The chain links TRBV28 to TRBJ2-7; D perhaps matches TRBD2 (6 bases). Germline loops: CDR1 MDHEN, CDR2 SYDVKM. This CDR3 spans 15 amino acids. Trimming shortened V by 4 bases and J by 2 bases, and 15 bases separated the two germline ends. The full variable domain, with the rest looked up from reference TRBV28 and TRBJ2-7, is DVKVTQSSRYLVKRTGEKVFLECVQDMDHENMFWYRQDPGLGLRLIYFSYDVKMKEKGDIPEGYSVSREKKERFSLILESASTNQTSMYLCASSSPGDGTYEQYFGPGTRLTVT.

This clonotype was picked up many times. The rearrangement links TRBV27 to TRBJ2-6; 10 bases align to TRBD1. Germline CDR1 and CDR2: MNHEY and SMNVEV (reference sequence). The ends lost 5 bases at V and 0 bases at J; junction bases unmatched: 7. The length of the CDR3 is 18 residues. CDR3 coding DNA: TGTGCCAGCAGTCGGGACAGGGGCCCAGGCTCTGGGGCCAACGTCCTGACTTTC. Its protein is CASSRDRGPGSGANVLTF.

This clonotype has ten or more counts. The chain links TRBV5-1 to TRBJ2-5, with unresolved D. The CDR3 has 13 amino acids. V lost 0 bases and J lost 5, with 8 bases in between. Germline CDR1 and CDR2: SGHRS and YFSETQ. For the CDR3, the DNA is TGCGCCAGCAGCTTGGGGTTAGGGGAGACCCAGTACTTC. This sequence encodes CASSLGLGETQYF.

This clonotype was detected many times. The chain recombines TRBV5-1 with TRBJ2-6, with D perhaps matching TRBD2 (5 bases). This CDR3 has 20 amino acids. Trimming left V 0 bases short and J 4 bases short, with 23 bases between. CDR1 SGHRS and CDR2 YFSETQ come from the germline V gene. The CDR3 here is CASSLDPRRQTTEGANVLTF. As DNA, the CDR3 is TGCGCCAGCAGCTTGGACCCGCGGAGGCAGACCACTGAGGGGGCCAACGTCCTGACTTTC.

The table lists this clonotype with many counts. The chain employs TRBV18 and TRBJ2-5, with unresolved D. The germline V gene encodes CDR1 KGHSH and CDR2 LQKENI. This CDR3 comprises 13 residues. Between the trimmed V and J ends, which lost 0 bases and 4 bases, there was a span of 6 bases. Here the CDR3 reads CASSPPIGETQYF. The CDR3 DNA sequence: TGTGCCAGCTCACCACCGATCGGAGAGACCCAGTACTTC.

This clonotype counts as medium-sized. The CDR3 region is CSARDGNQETQYF. DNA for the CDR3: TGCAGTGCTAGAGACGGAAACCAAGAGACCCAGTACTTC. The chain has TRBV20-1 and TRBJ2-5; D is undetermined. CDR3 length: 13 amino acids. V was shortened by 0 bases and J by 0 bases, with 5 bases between the two germline ends. Germline V lookup: CDR1 DFQATT, CDR2 SNEGSKA (reference sequence).

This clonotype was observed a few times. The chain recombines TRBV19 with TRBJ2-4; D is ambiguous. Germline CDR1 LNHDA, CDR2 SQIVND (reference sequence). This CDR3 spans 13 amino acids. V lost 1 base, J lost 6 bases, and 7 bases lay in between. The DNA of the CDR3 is TGTGCCAGTAGTATAGGTCCGGGAAACATTCAGTACTTC. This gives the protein CASSIGPGNIQYF.

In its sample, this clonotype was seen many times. In nucleotides, the CDR3 is TGTGCCAGCAGCCCCCCGTTGGGGGGGACCGGGGAGCTGTTTTTT. This encodes CASSPPLGGTGELFF. This rearrangement joins TRBV5-6 to TRBJ2-2; TRBD2 matches 7 bases. CDR3 size: 15 residues. Germline lookup yields CDR1 SGHDT and CDR2 YYEEEE. V lost 4 bases and J lost 5; bases outside the gene matches: 8.

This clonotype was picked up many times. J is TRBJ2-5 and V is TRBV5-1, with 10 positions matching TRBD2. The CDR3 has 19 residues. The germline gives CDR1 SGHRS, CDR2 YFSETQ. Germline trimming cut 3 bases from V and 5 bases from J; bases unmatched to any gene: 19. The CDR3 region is CASSSYPRTSGDSRETQYF. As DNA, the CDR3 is TGCGCCAGCAGCTCCTACCCACGGACTAGCGGAGATAGCAGGGAGACCCAGTACTTC.

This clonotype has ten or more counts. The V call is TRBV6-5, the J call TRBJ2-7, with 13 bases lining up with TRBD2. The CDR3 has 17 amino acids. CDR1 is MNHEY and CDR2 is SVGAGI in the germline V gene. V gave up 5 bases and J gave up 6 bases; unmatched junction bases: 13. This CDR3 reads CASSRTPWTSGRAEQYF. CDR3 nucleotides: TGTGCCAGCAGTCGAACACCTTGGACTAGCGGGAGAGCCGAGCAGTACTTC.

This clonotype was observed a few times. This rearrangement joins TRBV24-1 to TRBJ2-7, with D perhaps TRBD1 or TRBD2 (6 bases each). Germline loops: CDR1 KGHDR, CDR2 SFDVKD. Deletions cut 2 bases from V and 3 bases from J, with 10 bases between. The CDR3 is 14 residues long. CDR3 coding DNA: TGTGCCACCAGTGATTCCGGGGGCGTCTACGAGCAGTACTTC. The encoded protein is CATSDSGGVYEQYF.

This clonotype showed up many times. CDR3 in amino acids: CSVYGQGETQYF. In DNA, the CDR3 is TGCAGCGTTTACGGGCAGGGAGAGACCCAGTACTTC. V gene TRBV29-1 combines with J gene TRBJ2-5; weak D call: TRBD1 (5 bases). The CDR3 is 12 amino acids. The V gene lost 5 bases and the J gene lost 4 bases, with 11 bases spanning the gap. CDR1 and CDR2 from the germline V gene are SQVTM and ANQGSEA. Full variable domain (missing parts from reference TRBV29-1 and TRBJ2-5): SAVISQKPSRDICQRGTSLTIQCQVDSQVTMMFWYRQQPGQSLTLIATANQGSEATYESGFVIDKFPISRPNLTFSTLTVSNMSPEDSSIYLCSVYGQGETQYFGPGTRLLVL.

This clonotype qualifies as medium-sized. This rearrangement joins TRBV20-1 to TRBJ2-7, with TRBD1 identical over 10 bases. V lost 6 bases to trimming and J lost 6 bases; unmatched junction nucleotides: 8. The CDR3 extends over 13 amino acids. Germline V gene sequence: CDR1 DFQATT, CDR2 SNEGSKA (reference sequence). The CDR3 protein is CSARGTGDTEQYF. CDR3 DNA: TGCAGTGCCCGCGGGACAGGGGATACCGAGCAGTACTTC.

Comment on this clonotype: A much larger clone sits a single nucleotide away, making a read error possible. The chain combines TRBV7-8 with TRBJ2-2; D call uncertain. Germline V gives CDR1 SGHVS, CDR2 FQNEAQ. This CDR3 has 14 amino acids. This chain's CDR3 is CASSVRFTTRELFF. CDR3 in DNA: TGTGCCAGCAGCGTGAGGTTTACCACCCGGGAGCTGTTTTTT.

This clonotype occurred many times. CDR3 sequence reads: CASSWDRSWDIQYF. The CDR3 nucleotides read TGTGCCAGCAGCTGGGACAGGTCCTGGGACATTCAGTACTTC. The chain recombines TRBV7-2 with TRBJ2-4, with 8 bases identical to TRBD1. This CDR3 contains 14 residues. Trimming removed 4 bases from V and 8 bases from J; junction bases left unmatched: 7. Germline loops: CDR1 SGHTA, CDR2 FQGNSA. The whole variable domain, remainder taken from reference TRBV7-2 and TRBJ2-4, is GAGVSQSPSNKVTEKGKDVELRCDPISGHTALYWYRQSLGQGLEFLIYFQGNSAPDKSGLPSDRFSAERTGGSVSTLTIQRTQQEDSAVYLCASSWDRSWDIQYFGAGTRLSVL.

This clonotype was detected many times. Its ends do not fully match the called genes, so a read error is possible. The CDR3 DNA is TGCAGTGCTGGAGAGAGGGAGGGAAACACCATATATTTT. Protein sequence: CSAGEREGNTIYF. J is TRBJ1-3 and V is TRBV20-1; D is unresolved. The CDR3 totals 13 residues. CDR1 is DFQATT, CDR2 SNEGSKA, per germline (reference sequence).

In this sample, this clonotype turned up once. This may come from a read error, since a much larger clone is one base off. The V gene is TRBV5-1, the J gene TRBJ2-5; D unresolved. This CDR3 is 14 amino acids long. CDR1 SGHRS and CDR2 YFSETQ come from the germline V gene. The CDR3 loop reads CDSSSFGREETQYF. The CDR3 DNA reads TGCGACAGCAGCTCTTTCGGCAGAGAAGAGACCCAGTACTTC.